This T cell receptor (beta chain) originates from a study of radiotherapy plus CTLA-4 blockade in lung cancer. Sequencing used immunoSEQ multiplex PCR; TCRdb keeps in-frame clones, though not all of them. Among approximately 82,000 clones listed, about four fifths were seen once. The ends lost 2 bases at V and 2 bases at J; junction bases unmatched: 9. The germline V gene encodes CDR1 SGDLS and CDR2 YYNGEE. The CDR3 has 18 residues. In the case of this clone: The antigen is not known.

General study results and limits: In blood, tumor-derived TCR clones expanded after radiotherapy plus ipilimumab.

The rearrangement joins TRBV9 to TRBJ2-3, with 12 positions matching TRBD2. Sequencing was performed on peripheral blood, taken from a patient treated with radiotherapy plus ipilimumab. The origin of this receptor is a human donor with non-small cell lung cancer that progressed on radiotherapy plus ipilimumab. The CDR3, as DNA: TGTGCCAGCAGCGTCAAGTCCGGACTAGCGGGGAACACAGATACGCAGTATTTT. It specifies CASSVKSGLAGNTDTQYF.